These T cell receptor beta chains were read from a single sample in a study of cytomegalovirus exposure and HLA in healthy donors. Repertoires were generated with immunoSEQ multiplex PCR, while TCRdb's copy carries only in-frame clones and drops some. The sample gives tens of thousands of clones, 90% to 95% of which show up once; roughly 2.5% is in the top ten. The sample was PBMCs. The receptors were gathered from a woman younger than 35 in good health and CMV-seronegative. Each CDR3 is given with its conserved first and last residue. D genes are given only for firm matches. A row's size may be missing; if present it is once, few, many or a size class.

CDR3 protein: CASSLLAGAYEQYF
CDR3 DNA: TGTGCCAGCAGTTTGTTAGCGGGAGCCTACGAGCAGTACTTC
V gene: TRBV27
J gene: TRBJ2-7
D gene: TRBD2
clone size: once

CDR3 protein: CASSPGQGIYEQYF
CDR3 DNA: TGTGCCAGTAGTCCAGGACAGGGAATTTACGAGCAGTACTTC
V gene: TRBV19
J gene: TRBJ2-7
D gene: TRBD1
clone size: once

CDR3 protein: CASSLDGLAGRTDTQYF
CDR3 DNA: TGTGCCAGCAGCTTAGATGGACTAGCGGGACGCACAGATACGCAGTATTTT
V gene: TRBV7-2
J gene: TRBJ2-3
D gene: TRBD2
clone size: -

CDR3 protein: CASRPGLGQNRRIYEQYF
CDR3 DNA: TGTGCCAGCAGACCGGGACTAGGTCAAAACCGGAGGATCTACGAGCAGTACTTC
V gene: TRBV28
J gene: TRBJ2-7
D gene: TRBD2
clone size: -

CDR3 protein: CAWSVRWLAPSSYEQYF
CDR3 DNA: TGTGCCTGGAGTGTACGGTGGCTAGCGCCGAGCTCCTACGAGCAGTACTTC
V gene: TRBV30
J gene: TRBJ2-7
D gene: -
clone size: -

CDR3 protein: CASTREWFGLSTDTQYF
CDR3 DNA: TGTGCCAGCACCCGGGAGTGGTTTGGTTTGAGCACAGATACGCAGTATTTT
V gene: TRBV2
J gene: TRBJ2-3
D gene: -
clone size: -

CDR3 protein: CASSLRTSTGVEQFF
CDR3 DNA: TGTGCCAGTAGTCTCAGAACCTCGACAGGGGTGGAGCAGTTCTTC
V gene: TRBV19
J gene: TRBJ2-1
D gene: TRBD1
clone size: -

CDR3 protein: CASSVTGDSYEQYF
CDR3 DNA: TGTGCCAGCAGCGTAACGGGAGACTCCTACGAGCAGTACTTC
V gene: TRBV9
J gene: TRBJ2-7
D gene: -
clone size: once

CDR3 protein: CASSLWEGLTPYEQYF
CDR3 DNA: TGTGCCAGCAGTTTATGGGAGGGACTTACCCCTTACGAGCAGTACTTC
V gene: TRBV28
J gene: TRBJ2-7
D gene: -
clone size: -

CDR3 protein: CASGSGQSGYTF
CDR3 DNA: TGTGCTAGTGGTTCGGGACAGTCCGGCTACACCTTC
V gene: TRBV12-5
J gene: TRBJ1-2
D gene: TRBD1
clone size: -

CDR3 protein: CASSPRTGRRTEAFF
CDR3 DNA: TGTGCCAGCTCACCGCGGACAGGGAGGCGGACTGAAGCTTTCTTT
V gene: TRBV18
J gene: TRBJ1-1
D gene: TRBD1
clone size: -

CDR3 protein: CASSPGQYSYEQYF
CDR3 DNA: TGTGCCAGCAGCCCCGGACAGTATTCCTACGAGCAGTACTTC
V gene: TRBV11-2
J gene: TRBJ2-7
D gene: -
clone size: -

CDR3 protein: CASSLEGGATGELFF
CDR3 DNA: TGTGCCAGCAGCTTAGAAGGGGGCGCGACCGGGGAGCTGTTTTTT
V gene: TRBV7-2
J gene: TRBJ2-2
D gene: TRBD1
clone size: -

CDR3 protein: CASSPSTARGDEQYF
CDR3 DNA: TGTGCCAGCTCACCAAGTACGGCCAGGGGAGACGAGCAGTACTTC
V gene: TRBV18
J gene: TRBJ2-7
D gene: -
clone size: -

CDR3 protein: CASSLGGAQHF
CDR3 DNA: TGTGCCAGCAGCTTGGGAGGGGCCCAGCATTTT
V gene: TRBV7-2
J gene: TRBJ1-5
D gene: -
clone size: -

CDR3 protein: CASSFRSFGQRFTYGYTF
CDR3 DNA: TGTGCCAGCAGCTTTCGGTCCTTCGGACAGCGCTTCACGTATGGCTACACCTTC
V gene: TRBV7-2
J gene: TRBJ1-2
D gene: -
clone size: -

CDR3 protein: CASSFGRRSSYTQYF
CDR3 DNA: TGTGCCAGCAGCTTCGGCCGGAGATCTTCTTATACGCAGTATTTT
V gene: TRBV7-9
J gene: TRBJ2-3
D gene: -
clone size: -

CDR3 protein: CASSQAGTEAFF
CDR3 DNA: TGCGCCAGCAGCCAGGCCGGGACTGAAGCTTTCTTT
V gene: TRBV4-1
J gene: TRBJ1-1
D gene: -
clone size: few

CDR3 protein: CASSPGGITSNQPQHF
CDR3 DNA: TGTGCCAGCAGCCCCGGCGGGATAACTAGCAATCAGCCCCAGCATTTT
V gene: TRBV28
J gene: TRBJ1-5
D gene: -
clone size: -

CDR3 protein: CASFSPDGTGLYWATEAFF
CDR3 DNA: TGTGCCAGCTTTTCTCCCGACGGGACAGGGTTATATTGGGCCACTGAAGCTTTCTTT
V gene: TRBV28
J gene: TRBJ1-1
D gene: TRBD1
clone size: -

CDR3 protein: CASSPLGGANPYGYTF
CDR3 DNA: TGTGCCAGCAGTCCGCTCGGCGGGGCCAACCCCTATGGCTACACCTTC
V gene: TRBV27
J gene: TRBJ1-2
D gene: -
clone size: few

CDR3 protein: CASKTTSGRRPYEQYF
CDR3 DNA: TGTGCCAGCAAAACGACTAGCGGGAGAAGACCCTACGAGCAGTACTTC
V gene: TRBV27
J gene: TRBJ2-7
D gene: TRBD2
clone size: -

CDR3 protein: CAWSVGSGALEETQYF
CDR3 DNA: TGTGCCTGGAGTGTAGGGTCAGGGGCCTTAGAAGAGACCCAGTACTTC
V gene: TRBV30
J gene: TRBJ2-5
D gene: -
clone size: -

CDR3 protein: CAWSQATDGSYEQYF
CDR3 DNA: TGTGCCTGGAGTCAGGCCACAGACGGCTCCTACGAGCAGTACTTC
V gene: TRBV30
J gene: TRBJ2-7
D gene: -
clone size: -

CDR3 protein: CAWTPWLTPYQPQFF
CDR3 DNA: TGTGCCTGGACCCCTTGGCTGACACCCTACCAACCGCAGTTCTTC
V gene: TRBV30
J gene: TRBJ2-1
D gene: -
clone size: -

CDR3 protein: CASSRGTSNEQFF
CDR3 DNA: TGTGCCAGCAGCCGCGGAACTAGCAATGAGCAGTTCTTC
V gene: TRBV7-3
J gene: TRBJ2-1
D gene: -
clone size: -

CDR3 protein: CASQTGSTDTQYF
CDR3 DNA: TGTGCCAGTCAGACAGGGAGCACAGATACGCAGTATTTT
V gene: TRBV19
J gene: TRBJ2-3
D gene: TRBD1
clone size: -

CDR3 protein: CACPGLDSYNEQFF
CDR3 DNA: TGTGCCTGTCCGGGACTAGACTCCTACAATGAGCAGTTCTTC
V gene: TRBV30
J gene: TRBJ2-1
D gene: TRBD2
clone size: -